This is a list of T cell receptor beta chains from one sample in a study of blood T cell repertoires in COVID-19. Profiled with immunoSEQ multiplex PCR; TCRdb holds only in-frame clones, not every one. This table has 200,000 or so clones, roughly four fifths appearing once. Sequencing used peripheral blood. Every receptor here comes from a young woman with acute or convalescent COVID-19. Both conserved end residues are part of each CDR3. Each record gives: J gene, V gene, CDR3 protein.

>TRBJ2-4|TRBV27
CASSQTTGGDIQYF
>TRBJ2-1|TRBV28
CASSPDRLAENYNEQFF
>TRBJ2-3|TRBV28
CASTVGGDTQYF
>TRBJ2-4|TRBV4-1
CASSQGFSGVVDIQYF
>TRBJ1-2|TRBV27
CASSLTAEYAGYTF
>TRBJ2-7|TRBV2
CGSAGAASYEQYF
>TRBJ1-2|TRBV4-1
CASSQGATYGYTF
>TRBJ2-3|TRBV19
CASRGLAGGLLQDTQYF
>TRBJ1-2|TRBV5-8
CASSQDRLGLNYGYTF
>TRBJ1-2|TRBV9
CASSLGTVYGYTF
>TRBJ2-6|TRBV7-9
CASSPPGTGRSGANVLTF
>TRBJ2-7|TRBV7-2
CASSLVRGQGYEQYF
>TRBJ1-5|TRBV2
CASSESLPSYQPQHF
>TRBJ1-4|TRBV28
CASSITGLTNEKLFF
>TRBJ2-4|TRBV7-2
CASSLQGDLNIQYF
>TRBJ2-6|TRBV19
CASSIVLIGASGANVLTF
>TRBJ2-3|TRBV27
CASSLAGDGTDTQYF
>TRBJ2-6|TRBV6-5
CASSYSRLSGANVLTF
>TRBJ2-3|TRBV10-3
CAISASGSSDTQYF
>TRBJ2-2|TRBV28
CASSIPAGDTGELFF
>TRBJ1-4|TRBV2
CASSPGSTYEKLFF
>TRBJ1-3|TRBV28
CASSSVDTGAGNTIYF
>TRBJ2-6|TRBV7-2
CASSSTTGGYGGANVLTF
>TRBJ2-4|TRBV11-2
CASSLERLAKNIQYF
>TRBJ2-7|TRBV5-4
CASTLSGGVRDEQYF
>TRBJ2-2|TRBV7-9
CASSLGLAGGFTGELFF
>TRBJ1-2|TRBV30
CAFREYGYTF
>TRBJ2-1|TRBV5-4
CASSPGLAGYNEQFF
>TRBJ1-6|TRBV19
CASRDRRSSYNSPLHF
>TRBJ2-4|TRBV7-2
CASSLARGKNIQYF
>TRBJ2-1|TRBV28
CASPGLAGEGDYNEQFF
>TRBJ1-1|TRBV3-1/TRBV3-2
CASSQTGSTEAFF
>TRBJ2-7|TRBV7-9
CASSHHLGVGYEQYF
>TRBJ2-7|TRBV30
CAGDDQGSPYEQYF
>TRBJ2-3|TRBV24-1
CATSAPGQDTQYF
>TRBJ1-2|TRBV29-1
CSDRQGDYGYTF
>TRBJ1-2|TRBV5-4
CASSFISRVYTF
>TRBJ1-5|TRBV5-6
CASSLGPDRVLSQPQHF
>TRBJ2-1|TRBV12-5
CASALRDRGYNEQFF
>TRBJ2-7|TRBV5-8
CASSVDRPGYEQYF
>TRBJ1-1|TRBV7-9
CASSFFPPSRVGTEAFF
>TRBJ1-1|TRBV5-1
CASSPIVGAGTEAFF
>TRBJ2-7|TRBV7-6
CASSVSRDISYEQYF
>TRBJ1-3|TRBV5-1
CASSLGEGRSGNTIYF
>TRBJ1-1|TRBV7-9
CASSLVLSEAFF
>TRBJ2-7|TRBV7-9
CASTLPAGGYEQYF
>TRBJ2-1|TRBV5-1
CASNNPSSSYNEQFF
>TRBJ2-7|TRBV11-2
CASSLSFEQYF
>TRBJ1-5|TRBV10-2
CASSESAGFNYSNQPQHF
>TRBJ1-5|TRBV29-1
CSVAVEGWGNQPQHF
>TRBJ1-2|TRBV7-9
CASSSPLDRGRSYGYTF
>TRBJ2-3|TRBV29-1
CSVGSGTDTQYF
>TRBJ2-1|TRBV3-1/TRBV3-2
CASSQVRLAGISYNEQFF
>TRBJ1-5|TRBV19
CASSIGKRQLSQPQHF
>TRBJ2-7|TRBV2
CASSDGQHISYEQYF
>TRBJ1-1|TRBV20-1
CSATEDTEAFF
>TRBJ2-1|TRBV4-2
CASSQDLRTSANNEQFF
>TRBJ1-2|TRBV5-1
CASSFDGTLEPPYGYTF
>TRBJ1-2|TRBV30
CAWGREAYGYTF
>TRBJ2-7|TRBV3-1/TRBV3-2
CASSQVIYEQYF